These 13 T cell receptor beta chains were sequenced from one sample in a study of T cells after yellow fever vaccination. TCRdb re-analysed the 5' RACE reads in MiXCR, keeping a single row per CDR3 protein. The sample lists some 560,000 distinct CDR3 sequences, around 16% seen once, with 15% to 20% in the top ten. The sequencing here drew on PBMCs, taken 5 days after the first yellow fever vaccination. These receptors were obtained from a young man who received the YFV17D yellow fever vaccine.

The chain recombines TRBV6-2 or TRBV6-3 with TRBJ2-5, with a weak D call TRBD2 (7 bases). The length of the CDR3 is 16 residues. V lost 6 bases to trimming and J lost 5 bases, with 22 bases between them. Germline CDR1 and CDR2: MNHEY and SVGEGT. The CDR3 bases are TGTGCCAGCAGCCCCGGGGGACTAAAGGGGGAGGAGACCCAGTACTTC. Protein sequence: CASSPGGLKGEETQYF.

This clonotype was found a few times. Because the CDR3's place on the DNA is in doubt, the DNA is left out and the CDR3 is given as listed by TCRdb. The chain joins TRBV12-3 or TRBV12-4 to TRBJ2-2. The CDR3 is 15 amino acids long, termini counted. CDR3 in amino acids: CASSLAQANTGELFF.

This chain connects TRBV28 to TRBJ2-2; 11 positions agree with TRBD1. The CDR3 sequence is 16 residues long. V was pared by 7 bases and J by 7 bases, with 11 bases of the junction left unmatched. Germline V gene data show CDR1 as MDHEN and CDR2 as SYDVKM. The CDR3 here is CASIPGQGGYIGELFF. The CDR3 region has the DNA TGTGCCAGCATTCCGGGACAGGGGGGCTACATCGGGGAGCTGTTTTTT.

The chain links TRBV7-2 to TRBJ1-5, with D maybe TRBD1 (5 bases). The CDR3 totals 15 residues. CDR1 and CDR2 from the germline V gene are SGHTA and FQGNSA. V lost 2 bases to trimming and J lost 7 bases, with 15 bases between them. CDR3 sequence: CASSLPLSGGQPQHF. For the CDR3, the DNA is TGTGCCAGCAGCTTACCCCTCTCTGGGGGACAGCCCCAGCATTTT.

The chain links TRBV20-1 to TRBJ1-5, with D hard to call. Germline CDR1 reads DFQATT; CDR2 reads SNEGSKA (reference sequence). This CDR3 region has 11 residues. The V end lost 4 bases, the J end lost 2 bases, and 3 bases lay between the germline ends. As DNA, the CDR3 is TGCAGTGCTAAAGGCAATCAGCCCCAGCATTTT. Residues: CSAKGNQPQHF.

The J gene is TRBJ2-3, the V gene TRBV29-1; D is tentatively TRBD1 or TRBD2 (6 bases each). V dropped 4 bases and J dropped 4 bases, with 15 bases sitting between them. Per germline, CDR1 SQVTM and CDR2 ANQGSEA. The CDR3 has 14 amino acids. This CDR3 reads CSVAGAALADTQYF. The CDR3 coding sequence is TGCAGCGTTGCGGGGGCTGCCCTTGCAGATACGCAGTATTTT.

The rearrangement joins TRBV6-1 to TRBJ1-1; 8 bases align to TRBD1. CDR1 and CDR2 (germline): MNHNS, SASEGT. V trimming: 6 bases; J trimming: 6 bases; junction bases outside the gene matches: 12. This CDR3 is built from 15 residues. The DNA of the CDR3 is TGTGCCAGCAGAAACCCCGGGACAGGATCCGCTGAAGCTTTCTTT. Protein product: CASRNPGTGSAEAFF.

The chain has TRBV20-1 and TRBJ2-7; D is possibly TRBD1 (7 bases). The germline CDR1 and CDR2 sequences are DFQATT and SNEGSKA (reference sequence). V was cut by 3 bases and J by 5 bases, with 20 bases left in between. This CDR3 comprises 15 residues. CDR3 loop: CSASHHGGGRDEQYV. Written as DNA, the CDR3 is TGCAGTGCTAGTCACCACGGAGGGGGCAGGGACGAGCAGTACGTC.

The rearrangement uses TRBV4-2 and TRBJ2-3, with D tentatively TRBD1 (6 bases). This CDR3 has 14 residues. Per the germline V gene, CDR1 is LGHNA and CDR2 is YNFKEQ. Trimming removed 2 bases from V and 3 bases from J, with 9 bases in between. For the CDR3, the DNA is TGTGCCAGCAGCCAATCCGACAGGACAGATACGCAGTATTTT. This sequence encodes CASSQSDRTDTQYF.

The chain has TRBV6-5 and TRBJ1-6; D may be TRBD1 (6 bases). This CDR3 is built from 18 residues. From germline, CDR1 is MNHEY and CDR2 SVGAGI. V was pared by 4 bases and J by 0 bases, with 16 bases between. The CDR3: CASSFSQGLSSYNSPLHF. Written as DNA, the CDR3 is TGTGCCAGCAGTTTCTCACAGGGCTTGAGCTCCTATAATTCACCCCTCCACTTT.

The chain carries TRBV20-1 and TRBJ2-1, with D possibly matching TRBD2 (7 bases). This CDR3 region has 13 residues. Trimming pared 3 bases from V and 9 bases from J, leaving 15 bases between. Germline V lookup: CDR1 DFQATT, CDR2 SNEGSKA (reference sequence). The CDR3 here is CSASRAGATEQFF. CDR3 DNA sequence: TGCAGTGCTAGTCGCGCGGGGGCCACTGAGCAGTTCTTC.

At least ten counts were recorded for this clonotype. V is TRBV7-9 and J is TRBJ1-5; D remains ambiguous. Germline-derived CDR1 and CDR2 are SEHNR and FQNEAQ (reference sequence). CDR3 length equals 12 residues. V lost 3 bases and J 7 bases, leaving 7 bases between the germline ends. The CDR3 DNA reads as TGTGCCAGCAGCTTTTTGGGGCAGCCCCAGCATTTT. Protein product: CASSFLGQPQHF.

This clonotype was detected only a few times. The V and J genes are TRBV5-4 and TRBJ1-2; D is perhaps TRBD1 (5 bases). V was pared by 0 bases and J by 0 bases, with 15 bases between. CDR1 is SGHNT, CDR2 YYREEE, per germline (reference sequence). This CDR3 is 17 amino acids long. The CDR3 DNA sequence: TGTGCCAGCAGCTTGGTGGTAAACAGGAGAGCTAACTATGGCTACACCTTC. Its protein product is CASSLVVNRRANYGYTF.